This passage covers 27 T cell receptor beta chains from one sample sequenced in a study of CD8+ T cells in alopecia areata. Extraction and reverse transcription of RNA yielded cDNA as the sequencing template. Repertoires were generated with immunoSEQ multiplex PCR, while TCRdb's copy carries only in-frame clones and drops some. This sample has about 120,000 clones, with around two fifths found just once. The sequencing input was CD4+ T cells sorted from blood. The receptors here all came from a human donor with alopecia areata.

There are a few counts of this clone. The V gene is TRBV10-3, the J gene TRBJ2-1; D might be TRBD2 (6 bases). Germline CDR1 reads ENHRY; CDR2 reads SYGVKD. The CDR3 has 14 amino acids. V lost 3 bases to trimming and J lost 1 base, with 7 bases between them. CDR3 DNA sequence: TGTGCCATCAGTGACCGGGAGTCCTACAATGAGCAGTTCTTC. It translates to CAISDRESYNEQFF.

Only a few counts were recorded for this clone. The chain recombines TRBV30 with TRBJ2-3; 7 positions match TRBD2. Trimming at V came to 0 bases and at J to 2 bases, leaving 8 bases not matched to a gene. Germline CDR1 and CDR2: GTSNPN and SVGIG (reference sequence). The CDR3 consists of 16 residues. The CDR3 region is CAWSVLSGTNTDTQYF. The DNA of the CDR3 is TGTGCCTGGAGTGTACTGAGCGGGACGAACACAGATACGCAGTATTTT.

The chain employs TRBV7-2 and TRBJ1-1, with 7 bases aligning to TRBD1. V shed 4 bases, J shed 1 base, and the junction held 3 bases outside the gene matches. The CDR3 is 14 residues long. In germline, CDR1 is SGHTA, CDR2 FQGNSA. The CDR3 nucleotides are TGTGCCAGCAGCTCCCAGGGGGGGAACACTGAAGCTTTCTTT. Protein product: CASSSQGGNTEAFF. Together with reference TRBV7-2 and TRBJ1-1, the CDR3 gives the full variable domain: GAGVSQSPSNKVTEKGKDVELRCDPISGHTALYWYRQSLGQGLEFLIYFQGNSAPDKSGLPSDRFSAERTGGSVSTLTIQRTQQEDSAVYLCASSSQGGNTEAFFGQGTRLTVV.

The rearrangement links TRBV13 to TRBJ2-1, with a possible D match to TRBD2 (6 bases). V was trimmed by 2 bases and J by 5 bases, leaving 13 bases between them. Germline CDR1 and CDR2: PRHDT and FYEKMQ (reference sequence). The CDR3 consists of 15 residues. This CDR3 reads CASSLRRGYDNEQFF. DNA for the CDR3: TGTGCCAGCAGCTTAAGGAGGGGCTACGACAATGAGCAGTTCTTC.

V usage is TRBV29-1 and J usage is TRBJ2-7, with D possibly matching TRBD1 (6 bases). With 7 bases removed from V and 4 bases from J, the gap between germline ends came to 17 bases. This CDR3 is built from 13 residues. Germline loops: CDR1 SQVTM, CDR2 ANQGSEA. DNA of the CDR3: TGCAGCGCTACAGAACCGGACAGTTACGAGCAGTACTTC. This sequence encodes CSATEPDSYEQYF.

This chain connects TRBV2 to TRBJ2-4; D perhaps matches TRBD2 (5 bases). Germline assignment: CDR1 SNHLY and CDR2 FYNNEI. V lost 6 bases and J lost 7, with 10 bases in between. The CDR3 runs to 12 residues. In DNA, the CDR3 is TGTGCCAGCAGGAGGGATCTTAACATTCAGTACTTC. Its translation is CASRRDLNIQYF. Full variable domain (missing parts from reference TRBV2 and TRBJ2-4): EPEVTQTPSHQVTQMGQEVILRCVPISNHLYFYWYRQILGQKVEFLVSFYNNEISEKSEIFDDQFSVERPDGSNFTLKIRSTKLEDSAMYFCASRRDLNIQYFGAGTRLSVL.

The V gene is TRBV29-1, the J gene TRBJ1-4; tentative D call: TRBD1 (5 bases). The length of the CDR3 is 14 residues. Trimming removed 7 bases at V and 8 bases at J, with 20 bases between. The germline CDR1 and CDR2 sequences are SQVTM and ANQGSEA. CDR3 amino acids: CSASPGSMAEKLFF. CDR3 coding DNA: TGCAGCGCCTCACCAGGGAGTATGGCGGAAAAACTGTTTTTT.

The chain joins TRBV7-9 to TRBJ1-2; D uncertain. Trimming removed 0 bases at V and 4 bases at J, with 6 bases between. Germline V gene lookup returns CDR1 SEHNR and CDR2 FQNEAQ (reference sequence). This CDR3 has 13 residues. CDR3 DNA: TGTGCCAGCAGCTTAGCCAGAACCTATGGCTACACCTTC. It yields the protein CASSLARTYGYTF.

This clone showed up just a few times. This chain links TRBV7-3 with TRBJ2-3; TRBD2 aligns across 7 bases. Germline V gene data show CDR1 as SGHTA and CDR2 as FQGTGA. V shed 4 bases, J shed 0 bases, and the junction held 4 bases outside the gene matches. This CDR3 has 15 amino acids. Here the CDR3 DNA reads TGTGCCAGCAGCTCAGGACTAGTTAGCACAGATACGCAGTATTTT. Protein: CASSSGLVSTDTQYF.

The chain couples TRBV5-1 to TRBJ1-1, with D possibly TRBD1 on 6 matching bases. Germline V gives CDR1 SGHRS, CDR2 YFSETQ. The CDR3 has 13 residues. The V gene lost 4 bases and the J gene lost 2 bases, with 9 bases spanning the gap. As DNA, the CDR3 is TGCGCCAGCAGCCGAGGGGGAAACACTGAAGCTTTCTTT. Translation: CASSRGGNTEAFF.

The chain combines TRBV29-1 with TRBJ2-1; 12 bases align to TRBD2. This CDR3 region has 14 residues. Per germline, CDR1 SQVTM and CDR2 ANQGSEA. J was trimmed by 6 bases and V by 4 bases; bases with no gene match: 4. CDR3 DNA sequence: TGCAGCGTTGGCCGACTAGCGGGAGTCAATGAGCAGTTCTTC. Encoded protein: CSVGRLAGVNEQFF.

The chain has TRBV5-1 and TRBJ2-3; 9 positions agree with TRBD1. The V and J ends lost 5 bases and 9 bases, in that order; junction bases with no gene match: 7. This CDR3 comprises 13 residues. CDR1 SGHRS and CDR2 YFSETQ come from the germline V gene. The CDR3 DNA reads TGCGCCAGCAGTCGACAGGGGGTCGAGACGCAGTATTTT. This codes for CASSRQGVETQYF.

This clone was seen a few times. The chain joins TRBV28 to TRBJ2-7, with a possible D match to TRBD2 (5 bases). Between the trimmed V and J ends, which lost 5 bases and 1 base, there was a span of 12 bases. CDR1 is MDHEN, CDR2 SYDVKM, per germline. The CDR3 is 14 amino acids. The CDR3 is CASSPFRTSYEQYF. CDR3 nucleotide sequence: TGTGCCAGCAGTCCCTTCAGGACTTCCTACGAGCAGTACTTC.

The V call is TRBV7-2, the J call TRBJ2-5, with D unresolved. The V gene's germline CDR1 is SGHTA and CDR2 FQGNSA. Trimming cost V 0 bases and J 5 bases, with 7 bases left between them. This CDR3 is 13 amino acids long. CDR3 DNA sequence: TGTGCCAGCAGCTTAGCGGATCGGGAGACCCAGTACTTC. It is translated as CASSLADRETQYF. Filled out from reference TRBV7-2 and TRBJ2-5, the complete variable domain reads GAGVSQSPSNKVTEKGKDVELRCDPISGHTALYWYRQSLGQGLEFLIYFQGNSAPDKSGLPSDRFSAERTGGSVSTLTIQRTQQEDSAVYLCASSLADRETQYFGPGTRLLVL.

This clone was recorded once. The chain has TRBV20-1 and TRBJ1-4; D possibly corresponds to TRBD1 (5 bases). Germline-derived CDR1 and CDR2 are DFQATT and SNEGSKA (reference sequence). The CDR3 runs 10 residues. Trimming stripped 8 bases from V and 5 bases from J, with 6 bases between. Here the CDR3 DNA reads TGCAGTCCAGGGAATGAAAAACTGTTTTTT. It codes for CSPGNEKLFF.

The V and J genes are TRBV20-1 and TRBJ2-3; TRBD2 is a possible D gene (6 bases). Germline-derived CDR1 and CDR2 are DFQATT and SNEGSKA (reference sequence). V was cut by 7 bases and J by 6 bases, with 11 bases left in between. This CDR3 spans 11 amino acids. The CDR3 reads CSVGRLDTQYF. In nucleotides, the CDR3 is TGCAGTGTGGGGAGGTTGGATACGCAGTATTTT.

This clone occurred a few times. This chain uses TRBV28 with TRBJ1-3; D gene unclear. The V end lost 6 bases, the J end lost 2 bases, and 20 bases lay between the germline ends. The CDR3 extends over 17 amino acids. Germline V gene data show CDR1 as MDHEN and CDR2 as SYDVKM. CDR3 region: CASSLPLGGPAGNTIYF. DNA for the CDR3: TGTGCCAGCAGCCTTCCCCTGGGCGGCCCGGCTGGAAACACCATATATTTT.

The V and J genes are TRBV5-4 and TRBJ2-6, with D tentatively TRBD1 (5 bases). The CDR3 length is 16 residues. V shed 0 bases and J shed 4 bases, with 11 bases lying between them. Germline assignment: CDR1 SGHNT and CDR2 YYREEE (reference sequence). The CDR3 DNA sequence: TGTGCCAGCAGCTTGGCAGGGTCTACCGGGGCCAACGTCCTGACTTTC. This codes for CASSLAGSTGANVLTF.

The chain's CDR3 is CASSLKRGGSYNEQFF. The CDR3 region has the DNA TGTGCCAGCAGCCTTAAGCGGGGGGGCTCCTACAATGAGCAGTTCTTC. The V and J genes are TRBV4-2 and TRBJ2-1; 10 bases agree with TRBD2. The CDR3 loop spans 16 amino acids. Germline trimming cut 4 bases from V and 0 bases from J; bases unmatched to any gene: 3. The germline gives CDR1 LGHNA, CDR2 YNFKEQ.

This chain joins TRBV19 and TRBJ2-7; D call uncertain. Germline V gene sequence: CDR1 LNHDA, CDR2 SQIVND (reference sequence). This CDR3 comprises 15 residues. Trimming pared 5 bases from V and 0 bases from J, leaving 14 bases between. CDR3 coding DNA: TGTGCCAGTAGTGCCCCTGGCGCATCCTCCTACGAGCAGTACTTC. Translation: CASSAPGASSYEQYF.

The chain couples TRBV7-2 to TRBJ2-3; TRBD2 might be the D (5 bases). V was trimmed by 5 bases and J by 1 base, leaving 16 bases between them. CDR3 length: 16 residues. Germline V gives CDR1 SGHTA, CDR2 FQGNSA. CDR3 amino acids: CASSQGPGRGTDTQYF. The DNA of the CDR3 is TGTGCCAGCAGCCAAGGACCGGGAAGGGGCACAGATACGCAGTATTTT. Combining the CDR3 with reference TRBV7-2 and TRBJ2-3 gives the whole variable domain GAGVSQSPSNKVTEKGKDVELRCDPISGHTALYWYRQSLGQGLEFLIYFQGNSAPDKSGLPSDRFSAERTGGSVSTLTIQRTQQEDSAVYLCASSQGPGRGTDTQYFGPGTRLTVL.

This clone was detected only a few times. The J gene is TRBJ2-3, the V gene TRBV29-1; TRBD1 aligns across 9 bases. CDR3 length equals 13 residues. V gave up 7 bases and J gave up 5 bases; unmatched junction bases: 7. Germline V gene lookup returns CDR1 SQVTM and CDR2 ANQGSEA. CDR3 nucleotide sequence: TGCAGCGCCGGGACAGGGTCTATAGATACGCAGTATTTT. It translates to CSAGTGSIDTQYF.

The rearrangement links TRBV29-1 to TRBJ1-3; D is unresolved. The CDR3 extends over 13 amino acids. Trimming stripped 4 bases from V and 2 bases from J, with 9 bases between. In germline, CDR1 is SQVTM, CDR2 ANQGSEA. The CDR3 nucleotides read TGCAGCGTTGGGAACGATCCTGGAAACACCATATATTTT. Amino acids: CSVGNDPGNTIYF.

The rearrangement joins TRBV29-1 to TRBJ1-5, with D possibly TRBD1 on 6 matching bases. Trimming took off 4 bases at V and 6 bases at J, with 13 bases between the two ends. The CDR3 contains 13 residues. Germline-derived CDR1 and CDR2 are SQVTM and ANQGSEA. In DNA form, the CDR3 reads TGCAGCGTTGTCCAGGGGCCCAGTCAGCCCCAGCATTTT. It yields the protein CSVVQGPSQPQHF.

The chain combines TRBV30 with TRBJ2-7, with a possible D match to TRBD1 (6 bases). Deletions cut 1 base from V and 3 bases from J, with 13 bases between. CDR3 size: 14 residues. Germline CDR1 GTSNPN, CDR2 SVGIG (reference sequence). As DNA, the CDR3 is TGTGCCTGGAGTGCGGCAGGGGCTGACTACGAGCAGTACTTC. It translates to CAWSAAGADYEQYF.

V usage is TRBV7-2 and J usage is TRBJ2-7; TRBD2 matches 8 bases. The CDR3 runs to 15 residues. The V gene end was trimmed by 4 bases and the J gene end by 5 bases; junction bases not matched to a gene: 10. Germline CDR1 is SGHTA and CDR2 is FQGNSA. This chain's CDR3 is CASSSQGGGLHEQYF. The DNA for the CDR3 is TGTGCCAGCAGCTCTCAGGGCGGGGGGCTGCACGAGCAGTACTTC.

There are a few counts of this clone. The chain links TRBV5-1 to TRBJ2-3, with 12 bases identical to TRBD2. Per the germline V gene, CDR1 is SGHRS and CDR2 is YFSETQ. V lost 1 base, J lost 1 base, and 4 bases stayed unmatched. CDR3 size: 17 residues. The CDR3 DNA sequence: TGCGCCAGCAGCTTGTTCGCTAGCGGGGGGGGCACAGATACGCAGTATTTT. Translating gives CASSLFASGGGTDTQYF.